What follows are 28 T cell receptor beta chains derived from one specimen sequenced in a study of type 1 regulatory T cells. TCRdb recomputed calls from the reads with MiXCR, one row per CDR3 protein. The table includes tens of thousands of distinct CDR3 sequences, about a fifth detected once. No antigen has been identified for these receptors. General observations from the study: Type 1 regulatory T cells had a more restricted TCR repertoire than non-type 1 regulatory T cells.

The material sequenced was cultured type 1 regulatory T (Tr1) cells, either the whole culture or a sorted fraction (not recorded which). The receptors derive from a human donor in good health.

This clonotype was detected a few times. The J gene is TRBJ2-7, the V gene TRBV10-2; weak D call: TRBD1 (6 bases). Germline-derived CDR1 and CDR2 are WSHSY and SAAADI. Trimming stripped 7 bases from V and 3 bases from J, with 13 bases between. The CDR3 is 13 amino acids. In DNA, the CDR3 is TGCGCCAGCATAGGGGGTCGAGGCTACGAGCAGTACTTC. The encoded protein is CASIGGRGYEQYF.

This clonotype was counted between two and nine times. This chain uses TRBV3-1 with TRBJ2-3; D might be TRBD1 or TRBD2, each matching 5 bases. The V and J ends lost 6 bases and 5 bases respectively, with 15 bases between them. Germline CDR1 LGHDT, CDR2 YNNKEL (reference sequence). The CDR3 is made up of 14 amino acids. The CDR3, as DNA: TGTGCCAGCAGTTCCTGGGCTGGGGGAGATACGCAGTATTTT. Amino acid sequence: CASSSWAGGDTQYF.

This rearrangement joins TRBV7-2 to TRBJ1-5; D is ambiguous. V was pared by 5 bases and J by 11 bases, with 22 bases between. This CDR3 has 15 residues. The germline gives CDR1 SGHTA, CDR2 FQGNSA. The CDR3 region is CASSRWTSGVLAQHF. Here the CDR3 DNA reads TGTGCCAGCAGCCGATGGACTTCCGGAGTTTTGGCCCAGCATTTT.

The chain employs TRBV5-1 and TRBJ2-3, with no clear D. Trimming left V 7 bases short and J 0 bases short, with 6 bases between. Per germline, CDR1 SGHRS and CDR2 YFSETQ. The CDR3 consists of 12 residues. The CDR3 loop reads CASGPSTDTQYF. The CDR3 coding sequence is TGCGCCAGCGGGCCTAGCACAGATACGCAGTATTTT.

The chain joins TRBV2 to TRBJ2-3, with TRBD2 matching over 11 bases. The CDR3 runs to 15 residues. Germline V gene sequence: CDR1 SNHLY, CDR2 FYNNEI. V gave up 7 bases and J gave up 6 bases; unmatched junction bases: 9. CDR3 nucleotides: TGTGCCAGCACCTTACTAGCGGGAGTTCAGGATACGCAGTATTTT. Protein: CASTLLAGVQDTQYF.

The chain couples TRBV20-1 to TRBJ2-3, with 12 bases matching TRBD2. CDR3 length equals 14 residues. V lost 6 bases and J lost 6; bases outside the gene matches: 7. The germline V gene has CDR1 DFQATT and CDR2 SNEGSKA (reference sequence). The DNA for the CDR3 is TGCAGTGCGCAGACTAGCGGGAGCCCCGATACGCAGTATTTT. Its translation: CSAQTSGSPDTQYF.

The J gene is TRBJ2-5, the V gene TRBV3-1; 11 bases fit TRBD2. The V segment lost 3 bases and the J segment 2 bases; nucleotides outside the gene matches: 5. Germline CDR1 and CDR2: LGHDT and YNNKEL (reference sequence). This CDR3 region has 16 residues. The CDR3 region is CASSQYGTSGQETQYF. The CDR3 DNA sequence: TGTGCCAGCAGCCAGTACGGGACTAGCGGACAAGAGACCCAGTACTTC.

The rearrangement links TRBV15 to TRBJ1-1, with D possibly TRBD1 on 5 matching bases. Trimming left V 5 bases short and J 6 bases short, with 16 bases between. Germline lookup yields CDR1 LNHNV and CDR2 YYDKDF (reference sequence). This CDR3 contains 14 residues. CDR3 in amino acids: CATSLGHPESEAFF. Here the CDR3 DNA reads TGTGCCACCAGCCTCGGACACCCGGAGTCTGAAGCTTTCTTT.

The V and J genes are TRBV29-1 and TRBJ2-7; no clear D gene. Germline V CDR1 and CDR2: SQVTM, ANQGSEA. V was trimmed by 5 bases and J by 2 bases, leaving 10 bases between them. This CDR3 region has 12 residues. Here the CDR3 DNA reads TGCAGCGTTAAGGACGCAACCTACGAGCAGTACTTC. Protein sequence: CSVKDATYEQYF.

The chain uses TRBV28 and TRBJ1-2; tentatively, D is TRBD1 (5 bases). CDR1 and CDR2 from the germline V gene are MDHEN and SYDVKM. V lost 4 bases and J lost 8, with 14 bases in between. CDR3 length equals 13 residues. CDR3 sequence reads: CASSSQVIRGYTF. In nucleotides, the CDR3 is TGTGCCAGCAGTTCACAGGTCATACGAGGCTACACCTTC.

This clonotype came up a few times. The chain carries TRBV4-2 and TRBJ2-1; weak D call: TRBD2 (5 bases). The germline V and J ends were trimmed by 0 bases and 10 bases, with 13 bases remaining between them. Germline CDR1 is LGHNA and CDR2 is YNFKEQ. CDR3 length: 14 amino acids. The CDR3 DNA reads TGTGCCAGCAGCCAAGATGTGGGAGCCGGGGAGCAGTTCTTC. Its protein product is CASSQDVGAGEQFF.

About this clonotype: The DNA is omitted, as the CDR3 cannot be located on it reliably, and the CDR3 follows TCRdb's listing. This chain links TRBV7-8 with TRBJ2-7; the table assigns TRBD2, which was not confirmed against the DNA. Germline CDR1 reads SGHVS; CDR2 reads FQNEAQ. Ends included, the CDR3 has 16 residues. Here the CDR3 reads CASRKRRAGSYYEQYF.

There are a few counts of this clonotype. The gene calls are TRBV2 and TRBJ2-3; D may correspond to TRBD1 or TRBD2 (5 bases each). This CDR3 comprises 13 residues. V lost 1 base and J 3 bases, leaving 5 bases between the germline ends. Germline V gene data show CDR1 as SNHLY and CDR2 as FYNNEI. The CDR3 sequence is CASSEGGTDTQYF. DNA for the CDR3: TGTGCCAGCAGTGAAGGGGGGACAGATACGCAGTATTTT.

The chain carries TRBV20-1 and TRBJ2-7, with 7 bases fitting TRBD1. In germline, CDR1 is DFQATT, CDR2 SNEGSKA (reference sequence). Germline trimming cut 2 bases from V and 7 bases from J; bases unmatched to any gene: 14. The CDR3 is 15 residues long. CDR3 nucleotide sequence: TGCAGTGCTAGACGAAATAAGGGGGCCTTGGGGGAGCAGTACTTC. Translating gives CSARRNKGALGEQYF.

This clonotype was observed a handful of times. CDR3 sequence reads: CASSQGYEQYF. The CDR3 nucleotides read TGTGCCAGCAGTCAGGGCTACGAGCAGTACTTC. The genes are TRBV12-3 or TRBV12-4 and TRBJ2-7; TRBD1 might be the D (5 bases). The CDR3 sequence is 11 residues long. The germline V and J ends were trimmed by 5 bases and 3 bases, with 5 bases remaining between them.

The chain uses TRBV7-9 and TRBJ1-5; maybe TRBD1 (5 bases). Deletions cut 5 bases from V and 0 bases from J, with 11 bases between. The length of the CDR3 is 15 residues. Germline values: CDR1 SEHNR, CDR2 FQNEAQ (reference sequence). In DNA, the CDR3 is TGTGCCAGCAGCCCCGTGGGGGGTAGCAATCAGCCCCAGCATTTT. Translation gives CASSPVGGSNQPQHF.

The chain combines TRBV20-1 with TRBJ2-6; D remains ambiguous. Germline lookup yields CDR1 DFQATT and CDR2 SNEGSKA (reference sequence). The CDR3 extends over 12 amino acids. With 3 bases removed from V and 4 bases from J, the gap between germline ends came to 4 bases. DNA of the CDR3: TGCAGTGCTAGGTGGGGGGCCAACGTCCTGACTTTC. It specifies CSARWGANVLTF.

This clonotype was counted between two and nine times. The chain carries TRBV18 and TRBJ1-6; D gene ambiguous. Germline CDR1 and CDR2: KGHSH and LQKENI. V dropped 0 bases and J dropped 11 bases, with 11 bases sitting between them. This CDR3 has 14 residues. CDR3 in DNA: TGTGCCAGCTCACCACCAGGGTTCACTCCACCCCTCCACTTT. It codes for CASSPPGFTPPLHF. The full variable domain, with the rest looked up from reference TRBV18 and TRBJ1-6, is NAGVMQNPRHLVRRRGQEARLRCSPMKGHSHVYWYRQLPEEGLKFMVYLQKENIIDESGMPKERFSAEFPKEGPSILRIQQVVRGDSAAYFCASSPPGFTPPLHFGNGTRLTVT.

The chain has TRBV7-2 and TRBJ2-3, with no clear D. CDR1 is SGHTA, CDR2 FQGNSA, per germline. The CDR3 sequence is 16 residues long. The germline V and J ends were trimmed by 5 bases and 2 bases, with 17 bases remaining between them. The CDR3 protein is CASSPFSATPTDTQYF. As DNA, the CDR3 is TGTGCCAGCAGCCCCTTTTCCGCTACCCCCACAGATACGCAGTATTTT.

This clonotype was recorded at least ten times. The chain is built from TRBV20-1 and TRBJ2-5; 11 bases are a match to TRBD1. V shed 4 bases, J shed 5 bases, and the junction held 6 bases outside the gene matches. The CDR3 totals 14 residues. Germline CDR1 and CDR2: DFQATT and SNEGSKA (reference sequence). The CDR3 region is CSATDRGRVETQYF. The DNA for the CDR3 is TGCAGTGCTACGGACAGGGGGCGCGTGGAGACCCAGTACTTC.

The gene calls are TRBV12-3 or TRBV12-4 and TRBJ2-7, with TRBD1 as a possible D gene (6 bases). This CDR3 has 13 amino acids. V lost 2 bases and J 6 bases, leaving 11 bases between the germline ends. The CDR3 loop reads CASSLRGQREQYF. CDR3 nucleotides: TGTGCCAGCAGTTTAAGGGGACAACGCGAGCAGTACTTC.

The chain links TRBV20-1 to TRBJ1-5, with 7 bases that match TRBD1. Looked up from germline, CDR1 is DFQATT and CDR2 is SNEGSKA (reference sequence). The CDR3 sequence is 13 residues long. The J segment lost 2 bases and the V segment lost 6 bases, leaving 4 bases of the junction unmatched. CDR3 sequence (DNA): TGCAGTGCGGGGACAGTAGGCAATCAGCCCCAGCATTTT. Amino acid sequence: CSAGTVGNQPQHF.

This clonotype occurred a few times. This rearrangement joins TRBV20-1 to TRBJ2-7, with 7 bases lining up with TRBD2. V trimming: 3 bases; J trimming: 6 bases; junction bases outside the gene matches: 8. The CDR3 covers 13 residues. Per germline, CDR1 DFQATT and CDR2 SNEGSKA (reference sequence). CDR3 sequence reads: CSASPGRVGEQYF. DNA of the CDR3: TGCAGTGCTAGCCCAGGGAGGGTCGGCGAGCAGTACTTC.

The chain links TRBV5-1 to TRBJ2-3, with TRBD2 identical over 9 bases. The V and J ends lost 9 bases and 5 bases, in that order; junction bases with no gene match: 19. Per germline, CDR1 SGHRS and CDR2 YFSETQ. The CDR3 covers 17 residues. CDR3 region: CANRSLGGRAGKDTQYF. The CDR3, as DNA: TGCGCCAACAGAAGTCTTGGCGGGAGGGCCGGGAAAGATACGCAGTATTTT.

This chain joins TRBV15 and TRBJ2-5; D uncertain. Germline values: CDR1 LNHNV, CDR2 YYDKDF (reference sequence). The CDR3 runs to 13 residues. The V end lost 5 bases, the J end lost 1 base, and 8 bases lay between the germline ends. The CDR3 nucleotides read TGTGCCACCAGCCATCCGGCCCAAGAGACCCAGTACTTC. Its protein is CATSHPAQETQYF.

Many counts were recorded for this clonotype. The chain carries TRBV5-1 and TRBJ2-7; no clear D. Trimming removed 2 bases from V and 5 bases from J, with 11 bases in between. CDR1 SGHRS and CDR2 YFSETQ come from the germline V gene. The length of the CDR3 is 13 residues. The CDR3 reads CASSFLGLHEQYF. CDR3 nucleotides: TGCGCCAGCAGCTTTCTGGGCCTACACGAGCAGTACTTC.

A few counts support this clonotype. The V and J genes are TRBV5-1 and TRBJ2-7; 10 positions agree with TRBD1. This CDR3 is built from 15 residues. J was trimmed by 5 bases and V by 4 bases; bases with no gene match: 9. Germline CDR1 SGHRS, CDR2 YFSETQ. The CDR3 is CASSPSPGTGDEQYF. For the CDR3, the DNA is TGCGCCAGCAGCCCTTCCCCCGGGACAGGGGACGAGCAGTACTTC. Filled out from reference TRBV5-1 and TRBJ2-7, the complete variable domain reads KAGVTQTPRYLIKTRGQQVTLSCSPISGHRSVSWYQQTPGQGLQFLFEYFSETQRNKGNFPGRFSGRQFSNSRSEMNVSTLELGDSALYLCASSPSPGTGDEQYFGPGTRLTVT.

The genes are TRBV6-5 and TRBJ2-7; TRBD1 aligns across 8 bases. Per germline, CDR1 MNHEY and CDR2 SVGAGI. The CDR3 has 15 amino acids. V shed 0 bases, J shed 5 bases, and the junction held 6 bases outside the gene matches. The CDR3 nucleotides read TGTGCCAGCAGTTACTCCGCGACAGGGGAGAACGAGCAGTACTTC. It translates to CASSYSATGENEQYF.